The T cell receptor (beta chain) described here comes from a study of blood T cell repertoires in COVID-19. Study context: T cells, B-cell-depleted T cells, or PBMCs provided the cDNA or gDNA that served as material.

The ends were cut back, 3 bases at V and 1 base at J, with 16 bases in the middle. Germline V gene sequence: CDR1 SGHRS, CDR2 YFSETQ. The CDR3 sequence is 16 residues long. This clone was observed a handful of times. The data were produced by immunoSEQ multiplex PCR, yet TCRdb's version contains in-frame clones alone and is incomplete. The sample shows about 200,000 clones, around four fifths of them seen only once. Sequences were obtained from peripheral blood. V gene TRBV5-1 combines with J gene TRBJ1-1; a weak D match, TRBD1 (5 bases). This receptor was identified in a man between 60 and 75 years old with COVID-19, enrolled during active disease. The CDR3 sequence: CASSWGGVRENTEAFF. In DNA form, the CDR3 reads TGCGCCAGCAGCTGGGGCGGGGTAAGAGAGAACACTGAAGCTTTCTTT.